This TCR beta chain was identified during a study of T cell responses to AZD1222 COVID-19 vaccine. Measured with immunoSEQ multiplex PCR; TCRdb has only the in-frame clones, and not every one. The repertoire includes fewer than 120,000 clones, 88% of them detected once, and 1.6% sits in the top ten. There are 16 residues in the CDR3. The V end lost 4 bases, the J end lost 0 bases, and 16 bases lay between the germline ends. CDR1 and CDR2 (germline): SGHDT, YYEEEE. Sequenced material: peripheral blood, taken on day 0 of AZD1222 vaccination. This receptor was taken from an adult in good health. The V call is TRBV5-6, the J call TRBJ1-1; a weak D match, TRBD1 (5 bases). The CDR3 region is CASSPLTEFMNTEAFF. CDR3 coding DNA: TGTGCCAGCAGCCCCCTGACAGAATTTATGAACACTGAAGCTTTCTTT.